This is a list of T cell receptor beta chains from one sample in a study of blood T cell repertoires in COVID-19. The method was immunoSEQ multiplex PCR; TCRdb's version includes in-frame clones alone and lacks a portion of them. The table records over 50,000 clones, over 70% of them present only once. The specimen sequenced was peripheral blood. The receptors originated from a human donor in a cohort sampled during active COVID-19. The CDR3 runs from the conserved cysteine through the conserved F or W. Fields, in order: D gene, J gene, V gene, clone size, CDR3 DNA, CDR3 protein. A D gene is named only where the DNA matches it firmly. The size of a clone is reported for some rows only, either as once, few or many, or as a class for expanded clones.

>TRBD1|TRBJ1-6|TRBV27|NA
TGTGCCAGCAGTAAAGGCAAGGGGGCGCCGACACCCCTCCACTTT
CASSKGKGAPTPLHF
>TRBD2|TRBJ2-5|TRBV5-4|NA
TGTGCCAGCAGCCCAAAGCGGGGGGGGGAAGAGACCCAGTACTTC
CASSPKRGGEETQYF
>TRBD2|TRBJ2-3|TRBV7-7|NA
TGTGCCAGCAGCTTAGGTGCGGGGGGTGGCACAGATACGCAGTATTTT
CASSLGAGGGTDTQYF
>TRBD2|TRBJ2-7|TRBV6-2/TRBV6-3|NA
TGTGCCAGCAGTTCATGGACTAGCGGGTCCTACGAGCAGTACTTC
CASSSWTSGSYEQYF
>TRBD2|TRBJ2-7|TRBV6-1|few
TGTGCCAGCAGTGAACGTCTAGCGGGAGTATTGGTCAGCTCCTACGAGCAGTACTTC
CASSERLAGVLVSSYEQYF
>TRBD2|TRBJ2-2|TRBV19|NA
TGTGCCAGTAGTATGGGAAGCGGGGATCCCCGGGAGCTGTTTTTT
CASSMGSGDPRELFF
>TRBD2|TRBJ2-1|TRBV6-5|once
TGTGCCAGCAGTCCTAGCGGGAGCTCCTACAATGAGCAGTTCTTC
CASSPSGSSYNEQFF
>NA|TRBJ2-3|TRBV6-4|NA
TGTGCCAGCAGTGTTTCCCTGACGACGGAGACTAGCACAGATACGCAGTATTTT
CASSVSLTTETSTDTQYF
>TRBD1|TRBJ1-2|TRBV27|NA
TGTGCCAGCAGCCCCACCCGGGACAGGGTTTTGGGCTACACCTTC
CASSPTRDRVLGYTF
>NA|TRBJ1-1|TRBV12-3/TRBV12-4|NA
TGTGCCAGCAGCCCGGGGGGGTACACTGAAGCTTTCTTT
CASSPGGYTEAFF
>NA|TRBJ1-2|TRBV6-5|NA
TGTGCCAGCAGTCCCGGGAAAAGTTATGGCTACACCTTC
CASSPGKSYGYTF
>NA|TRBJ2-2|TRBV5-1|NA
TGCGCCAGCAGCTTGTCGGGGAGCGGGGAGCTGTTTTTT
CASSLSGSGELFF
>TRBD2|TRBJ2-3|TRBV15|NA
TGTGCCACCAGCAGATTAGCGGGAGGCAGAACAGATACGCAGTATTTT
CATSRLAGGRTDTQYF
>NA|TRBJ1-4|TRBV5-1|once
TGCGCCAGCAGCTTGGACAACTACCCCGAAAAACTGTTTTTT
CASSLDNYPEKLFF
>NA|TRBJ2-7|TRBV1|once
TGCACCAGCAGCCAAGTGGGTAGCTTCCCCCACGAGCAGTACTTC
CTSSQVGSFPHEQYF
>NA|TRBJ1-5|TRBV19|NA
TGTGCCAGTACCTCCCCACGGTCGGTAAACGCTAATCAGCCCCAGCATTTT
CASTSPRSVNANQPQHF
>NA|TRBJ2-3|TRBV6-1|NA
TGTGCCAGCAGCCGCGACTCCTTAACCCCGGGTACGCAGTATTTT
CASSRDSLTPGTQYF
>NA|TRBJ2-5|TRBV6-6|NA
TGTGCCAGCAGTTACAGGACTGAGACCCAGTACTTC
CASSYRTETQYF
>NA|TRBJ2-1|TRBV5-1|NA
TGCGCCAGCCTCCCGGGAGTAGCAGTCGGCTCCTACAATGAGCAGTTCTTC
CASLPGVAVGSYNEQFF
>TRBD1|TRBJ2-1|TRBV5-1|NA
TGCGCCAGCAGCCCGGACAGGGCGGGTGAGCAGTTCTTC
CASSPDRAGEQFF
>TRBD1|TRBJ2-7|TRBV30|NA
TGTGCCTGGAGGTATGGGACAGCCTCTCCCCACGAGCAGTACTTC
CAWRYGTASPHEQYF
>TRBD1|TRBJ1-3|TRBV7-6|NA
TGTGCCAGCAGCCCCCGGACAGGGTTCGACACCATATATTTT
CASSPRTGFDTIYF
>NA|TRBJ1-2|TRBV7-2|NA
TGTGCCAGCAGCTTAGGGAGATTAGCTAACTATGGCTACACCTTC
CASSLGRLANYGYTF
>NA|TRBJ2-6|TRBV2|NA
TGTGCCAGCAGTCCTCTTTCTGGGGCCAACGTCCTGACTTTC
CASSPLSGANVLTF
>NA|TRBJ2-2|TRBV18|NA
TGTGCCAGCTCACCCCAAACAGGGTCCGGGGAGCTGTTTTTT
CASSPQTGSGELFF
>TRBD2|TRBJ2-3|TRBV24-1|NA
TGTGCCACCAGTGATCCTAGCGGGACTAGCACAGATACGCAGTATTTT
CATSDPSGTSTDTQYF
>NA|TRBJ1-2|TRBV6-2/TRBV6-3|once
TGTGCCAGCAGTTACTCGGGCACCGCCTATAACTATGGCTACACCTTC
CASSYSGTAYNYGYTF
>NA|TRBJ2-1|TRBV3-1/TRBV3-2|NA
TGTGCCAGCAGCCCCCGGGGTAGCGGAGGCTACAATGAGCAGTTCTTC
CASSPRGSGGYNEQFF
>TRBD1|TRBJ1-5|TRBV18|NA
TGTGCCAGCTCGCGGGACAGGGGGGACAATCAGCCCCAGCATTTT
CASSRDRGDNQPQHF
>NA|TRBJ2-3|TRBV28|NA
TGTGCCAGCAGCCGGGAGTACAGGTATCGCACAGATACGCAGTATTTT
CASSREYRYRTDTQYF
>TRBD1|TRBJ1-4|TRBV9|few
TGTGCCAGCAGCGTAGGAGGGACAGGGAATGAAAAACTGTTTTTT
CASSVGGTGNEKLFF
>NA|TRBJ2-1|TRBV19|NA
TGTGCCAGTAGTGTAACCGGGACACCCTACAATGAGCAGTTCTTC
CASSVTGTPYNEQFF
>NA|TRBJ1-2|TRBV7-9|NA
TGTGCCAGCAGCTTCACCCCCCCCTCGGATGGCTACACCTTC
CASSFTPPSDGYTF
>TRBD1|TRBJ1-1|TRBV19|NA
TGTGCCAGTAGTCCAAGACAGGGGCGCCATACTGAAGCTTTCTTT
CASSPRQGRHTEAFF
>NA|TRBJ1-2|TRBV30|NA
TGTGCCTGGACGACTTACGATGGCTACACCTTC
CAWTTYDGYTF
>TRBD1|TRBJ2-3|TRBV6-4|NA
TGTGCCAGCAGCCCCGGGACAGGGAGCACAGATACGCAGTATTTT
CASSPGTGSTDTQYF
>TRBD2|TRBJ2-7|TRBV7-3|NA
TGTGCCAGCAGCCCCGGACTAGGCGGCGCCTACGAGCAGTACTTC
CASSPGLGGAYEQYF
>NA|TRBJ1-6|TRBV6-5|NA
TGTGCCAGCACCAAGGGGGACCGTAATTCACCCCTCCACTTT
CASTKGDRNSPLHF
>NA|TRBJ2-7|TRBV27|NA
TGTGCCAGCAGAAGTAGCGGAGGGGTCTACGAGCAGTACTTC
CASRSSGGVYEQYF
>NA|TRBJ1-1|TRBV5-1|few
TGCGCCAGCAGCTCCCAGGGACAGAACACTGAAGCTTTCTTT
CASSSQGQNTEAFF
>NA|TRBJ2-7|TRBV5-6|NA
TGTGCCAGCAGCTTCAGGTACGAGCAGTACTTC
CASSFRYEQYF
>NA|TRBJ2-2|TRBV19|once
TGTGCCAGTAGTCTTCTACTATCTAACACCGGGGAGCTGTTTTTT
CASSLLLSNTGELFF
>NA|TRBJ2-3|TRBV14|NA
TGTGCCAGCAGCGAGACGTTGGGCCCCGATACGCAGTATTTT
CASSETLGPDTQYF
>NA|TRBJ2-3|TRBV24-1|NA
TGTGCCACCAGTGATTCCCACTTAGATACGCAGTATTTT
CATSDSHLDTQYF
>TRBD1|TRBJ1-1|TRBV18|NA
TGTGCCAGCTCACTCGGACAGGGAGGGACTGAAGCTTTCTTT
CASSLGQGGTEAFF
>NA|TRBJ1-4|TRBV12-3/TRBV12-4|NA
TGTGCCAGCAGTTATCGGGATGAAAAACTGTTTTTT
CASSYRDEKLFF
>TRBD2|TRBJ2-1|TRBV4-1|NA
TGCGCCAGCAGCCAAGTTCCCGGGACTAGCGGCTACAATGAGCAGTTCTTC
CASSQVPGTSGYNEQFF
>NA|TRBJ2-3|TRBV6-4|NA
TGTGCCAGCAGTTTCTCAGATACGCAGTATTTT
CASSFSDTQYF
>NA|TRBJ2-5|TRBV5-1|NA
TGCGCCAGCAGCTTATTCGCACGAGGGAGTCAAGAGACCCAGTACTTC
CASSLFARGSQETQYF
>TRBD2|TRBJ2-7|TRBV10-1|NA
TGCGCCAGCAGGTTGACTAGCGGGAGAGCCGAGCAGTACTTC
CASRLTSGRAEQYF
>NA|TRBJ1-2|TRBV5-1|NA
TGCGCCAGCAGCTCCTCAGGGGACGCTGGCTACACCTTC
CASSSSGDAGYTF
>TRBD1|TRBJ1-4|TRBV19|NA
TGTGCCAGTAGTATAGGGACAGGGGTTGGTGAAAAACTGTTTTTT
CASSIGTGVGEKLFF
>NA|TRBJ2-2|TRBV6-5|NA
TGTGCCAGCAGCTACACAGGGTTGAGCACCGGGGAGCTGTTTTTT
CASSYTGLSTGELFF
>NA|TRBJ2-3|TRBV19|NA
TGTGCCAGTAGTAGGACTTCCCGCACAGATACGCAGTATTTT
CASSRTSRTDTQYF
>TRBD1|TRBJ1-5|TRBV4-2|NA
TGTGCCAGCAGCCTCAGTGACAGGGCAAACAATCAGCCCCAGCATTTT
CASSLSDRANNQPQHF
>NA|TRBJ1-6|TRBV7-9|NA
TGTGCCAGCCGAGGTGGTGGGGGCAGTAGCAATTCACCCCTCCACTTT
CASRGGGGSSNSPLHF
>NA|TRBJ1-5|TRBV7-8|NA
TGTGCCAGCAGCTTGGGAGGGGATCAGCCCCAGCATTTT
CASSLGGDQPQHF
>NA|TRBJ2-5|TRBV4-1|NA
TGCGCCAGCAGCCAAGATCGGGTAGGGGTCCAAGAGACCCAGTACTTC
CASSQDRVGVQETQYF
>NA|TRBJ2-3|TRBV2|NA
TGTGCCAGCAAACGACAGGGAGGTGATACGCAGTATTTT
CASKRQGGDTQYF
>TRBD2|TRBJ2-7|TRBV14|NA
TGTGCCAGCAGCCCACTGAGCGGGAGAGGTGCCGGGGGGCAGTACTTC
CASSPLSGRGAGGQYF